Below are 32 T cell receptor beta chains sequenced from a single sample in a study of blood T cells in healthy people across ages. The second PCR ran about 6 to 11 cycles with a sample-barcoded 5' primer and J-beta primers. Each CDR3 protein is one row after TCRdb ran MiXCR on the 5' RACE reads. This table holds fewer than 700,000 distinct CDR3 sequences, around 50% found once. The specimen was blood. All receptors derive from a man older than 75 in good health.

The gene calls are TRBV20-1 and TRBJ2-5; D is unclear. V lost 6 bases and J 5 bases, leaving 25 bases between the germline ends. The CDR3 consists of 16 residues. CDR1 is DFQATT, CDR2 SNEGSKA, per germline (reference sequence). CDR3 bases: TGCAGTGCCTCGTTAGATAGATATGCGTTCGGGGAGACCCAGTACTTC. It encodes CSASLDRYAFGETQYF.

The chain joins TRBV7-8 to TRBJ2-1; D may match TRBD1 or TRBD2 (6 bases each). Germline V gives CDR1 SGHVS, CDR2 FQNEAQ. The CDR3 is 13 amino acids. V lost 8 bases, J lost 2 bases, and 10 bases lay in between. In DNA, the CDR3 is TGTGCCAGCGGGGGGCGGACCTACAATGAGCAGTTCTTC. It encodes CASGGRTYNEQFF.

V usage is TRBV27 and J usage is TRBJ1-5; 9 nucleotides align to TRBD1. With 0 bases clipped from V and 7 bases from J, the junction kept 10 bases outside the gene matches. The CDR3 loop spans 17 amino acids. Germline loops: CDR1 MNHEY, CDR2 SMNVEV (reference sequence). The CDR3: CASSLSGTRQGGQPQHF. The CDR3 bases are TGTGCCAGCAGTTTATCGGGAACCCGACAGGGGGGCCAGCCCCAGCATTTT.

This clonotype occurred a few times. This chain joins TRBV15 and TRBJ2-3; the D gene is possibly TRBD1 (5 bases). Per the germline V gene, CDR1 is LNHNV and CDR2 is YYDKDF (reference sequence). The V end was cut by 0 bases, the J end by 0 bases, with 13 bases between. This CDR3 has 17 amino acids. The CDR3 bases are TGTGCCACCAGCAGAGATTTGCAGGGCCGCAGCACAGATACGCAGTATTTT. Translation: CATSRDLQGRSTDTQYF.

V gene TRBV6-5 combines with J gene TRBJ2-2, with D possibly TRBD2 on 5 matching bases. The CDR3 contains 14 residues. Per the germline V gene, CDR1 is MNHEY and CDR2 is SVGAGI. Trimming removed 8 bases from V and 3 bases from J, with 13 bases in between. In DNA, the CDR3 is TGTGCCAGCCACAGAGCGAGGGACACCGGGGAGCTGTTTTTT. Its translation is CASHRARDTGELFF.

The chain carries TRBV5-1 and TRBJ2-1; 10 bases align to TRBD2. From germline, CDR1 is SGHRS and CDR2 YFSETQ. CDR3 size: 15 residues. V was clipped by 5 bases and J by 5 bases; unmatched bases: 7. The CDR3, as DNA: TGCGCCAGCAGGATATCTAGCGGGAGTGACAATGAGCAGTTCTTC. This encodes CASRISSGSDNEQFF.

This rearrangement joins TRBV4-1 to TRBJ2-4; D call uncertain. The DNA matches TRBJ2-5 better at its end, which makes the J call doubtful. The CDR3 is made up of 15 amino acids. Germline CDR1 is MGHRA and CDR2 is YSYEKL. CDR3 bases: TGCGCCAGCAGCCGGACGGCTACCCTCCAAGAGACCCAGTACTTC. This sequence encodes CASSRTATLQETQYF.

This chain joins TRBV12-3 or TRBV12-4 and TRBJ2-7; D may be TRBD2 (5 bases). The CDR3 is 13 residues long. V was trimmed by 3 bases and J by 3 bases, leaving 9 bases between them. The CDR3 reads CASSFTSGYEQYF. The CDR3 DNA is TGTGCCAGCAGTTTTACAAGCGGCTACGAGCAGTACTTC.

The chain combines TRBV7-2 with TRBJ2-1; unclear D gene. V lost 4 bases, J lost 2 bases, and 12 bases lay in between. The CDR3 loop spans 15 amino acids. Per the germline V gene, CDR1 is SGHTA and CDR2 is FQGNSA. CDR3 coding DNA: TGTGCCAGCAGCTCCGGACGAACCACCTACAATGAGCAGTTCTTC. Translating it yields CASSSGRTTYNEQFF.

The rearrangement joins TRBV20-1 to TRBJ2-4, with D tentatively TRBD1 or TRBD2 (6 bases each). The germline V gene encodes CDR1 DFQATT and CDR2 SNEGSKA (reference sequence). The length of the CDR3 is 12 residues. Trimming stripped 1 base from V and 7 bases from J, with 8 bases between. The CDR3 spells CSARGGANIQYF. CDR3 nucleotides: TGCAGTGCTAGAGGGGGGGCGAACATTCAGTACTTC.

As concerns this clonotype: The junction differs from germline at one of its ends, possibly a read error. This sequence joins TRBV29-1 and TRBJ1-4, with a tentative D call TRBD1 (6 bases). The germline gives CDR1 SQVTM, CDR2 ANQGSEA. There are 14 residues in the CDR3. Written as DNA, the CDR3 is TGCAGCGCAGGAGGGGGATCGACTAGTGAAAAACTGTTTTTT. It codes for CSAGGGSTSEKLFF.

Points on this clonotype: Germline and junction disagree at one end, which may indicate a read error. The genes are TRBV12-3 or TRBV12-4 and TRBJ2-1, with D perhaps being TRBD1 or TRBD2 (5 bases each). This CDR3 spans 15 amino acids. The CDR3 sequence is CVSSSPGRSYNEQFF. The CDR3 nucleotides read TGTGTCAGCAGCTCTCCGGGACGGTCGTACAATGAGCAGTTCTTC.

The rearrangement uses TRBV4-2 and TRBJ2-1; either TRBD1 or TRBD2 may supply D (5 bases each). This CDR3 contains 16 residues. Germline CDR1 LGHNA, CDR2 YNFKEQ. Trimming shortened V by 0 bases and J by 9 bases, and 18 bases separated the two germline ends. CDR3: CASSQDLDWGMSEQFF. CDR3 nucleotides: TGTGCCAGCAGCCAAGATCTCGACTGGGGGATGAGTGAGCAGTTCTTC.

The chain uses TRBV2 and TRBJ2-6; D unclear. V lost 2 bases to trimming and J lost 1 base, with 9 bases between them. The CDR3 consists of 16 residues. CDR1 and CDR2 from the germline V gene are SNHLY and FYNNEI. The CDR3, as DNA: TGTGCCAGCAGTGAATTTGGGCCGTCTGGGGCCAACGTCCTGACTTTC. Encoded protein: CASSEFGPSGANVLTF.

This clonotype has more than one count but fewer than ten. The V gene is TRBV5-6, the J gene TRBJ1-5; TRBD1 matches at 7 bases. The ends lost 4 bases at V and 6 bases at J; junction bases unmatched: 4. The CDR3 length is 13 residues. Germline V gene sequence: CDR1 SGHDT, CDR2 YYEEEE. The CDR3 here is CASSIGTVQPQHF. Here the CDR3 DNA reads TGTGCCAGCAGCATTGGGACAGTTCAGCCCCAGCATTTT.

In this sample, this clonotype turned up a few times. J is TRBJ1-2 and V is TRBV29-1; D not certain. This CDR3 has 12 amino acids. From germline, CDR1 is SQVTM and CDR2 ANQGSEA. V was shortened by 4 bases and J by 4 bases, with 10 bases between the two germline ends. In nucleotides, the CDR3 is TGCAGCGTTGTGCCAGAAAGCTATGGCTACACCTTC. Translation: CSVVPESYGYTF. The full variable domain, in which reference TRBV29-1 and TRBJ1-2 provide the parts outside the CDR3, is SAVISQKPSRDICQRGTSLTIQCQVDSQVTMMFWYRQQPGQSLTLIATANQGSEATYESGFVIDKFPISRPNLTFSTLTVSNMSPEDSSIYLCSVVPESYGYTFGSGTRLTVV.

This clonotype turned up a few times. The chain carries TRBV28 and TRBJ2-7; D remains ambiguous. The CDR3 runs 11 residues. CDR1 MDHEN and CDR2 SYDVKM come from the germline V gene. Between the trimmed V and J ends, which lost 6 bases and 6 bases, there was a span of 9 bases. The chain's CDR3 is CASRATVEQYF. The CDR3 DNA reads TGTGCCAGCAGGGCCACCGTCGAGCAGTACTTC.

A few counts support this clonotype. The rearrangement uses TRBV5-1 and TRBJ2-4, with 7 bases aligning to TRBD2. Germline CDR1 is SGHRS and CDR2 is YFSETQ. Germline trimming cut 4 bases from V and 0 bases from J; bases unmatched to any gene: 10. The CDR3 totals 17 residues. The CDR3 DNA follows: TGCGCCAGCAGCACGGGGGGACTGACCCTAGCCAAAAACATTCAGTACTTC. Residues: CASSTGGLTLAKNIQYF.

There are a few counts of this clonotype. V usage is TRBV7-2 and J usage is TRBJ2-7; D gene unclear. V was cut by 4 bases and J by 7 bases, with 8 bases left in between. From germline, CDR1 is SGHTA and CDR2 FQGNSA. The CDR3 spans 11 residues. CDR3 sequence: CASSSSWEQYF. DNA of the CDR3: TGTGCCAGCAGCTCTTCCTGGGAGCAGTACTTC.

CDR3 nucleotide sequence: TGCAGTGCTTCTCCCATAGCGGGAGGATTCAATGAGCAGTTCTTC. Translating it yields CSASPIAGGFNEQFF. This chain links TRBV20-1 with TRBJ2-1; 10 nucleotides line up with TRBD2. V shed 5 bases and J 6 bases; nucleotides not matched to a gene: 10. The CDR3 length is 15 residues. Germline values: CDR1 DFQATT, CDR2 SNEGSKA (reference sequence).

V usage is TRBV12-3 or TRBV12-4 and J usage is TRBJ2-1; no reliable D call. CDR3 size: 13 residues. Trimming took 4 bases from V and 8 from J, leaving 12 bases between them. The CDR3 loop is CASSSSTYDEQFF. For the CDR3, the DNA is TGTGCCAGCAGTTCCTCGACTTACGATGAGCAGTTCTTC.

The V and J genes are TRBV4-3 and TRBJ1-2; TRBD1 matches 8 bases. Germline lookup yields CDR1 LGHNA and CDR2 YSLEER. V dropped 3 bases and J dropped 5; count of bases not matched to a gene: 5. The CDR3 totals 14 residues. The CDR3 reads CASSQLQGDYGYTF. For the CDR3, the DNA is TGCGCCAGCAGCCAGTTACAGGGGGATTATGGCTACACCTTC.

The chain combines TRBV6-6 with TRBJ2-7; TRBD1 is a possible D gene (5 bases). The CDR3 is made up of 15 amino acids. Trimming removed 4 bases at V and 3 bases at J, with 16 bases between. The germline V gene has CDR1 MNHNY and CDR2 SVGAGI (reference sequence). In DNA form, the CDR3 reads TGTGCCAGCAGTTCCGGCCAGGGTTTTTTCTACGAGCAGTACTTC. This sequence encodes CASSSGQGFFYEQYF.

This CDR3 is CASSVGADMNTEAFF. DNA for the CDR3: TGTGCCAGCAGCGTAGGCGCGGACATGAACACTGAAGCTTTCTTT. This chain links TRBV28 with TRBJ1-1, with D possibly being TRBD1 (5 bases). Germline V gives CDR1 MDHEN, CDR2 SYDVKM. The CDR3 is made up of 15 amino acids. The V end was cut by 6 bases, the J end by 0 bases, with 14 bases between.

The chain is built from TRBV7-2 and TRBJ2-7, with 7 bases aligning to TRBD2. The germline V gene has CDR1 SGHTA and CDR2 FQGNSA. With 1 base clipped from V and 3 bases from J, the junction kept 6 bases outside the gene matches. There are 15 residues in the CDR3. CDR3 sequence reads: CASSLGSSGNYEQYF. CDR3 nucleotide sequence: TGTGCCAGCAGCTTAGGGAGCAGCGGGAACTACGAGCAGTACTTC.

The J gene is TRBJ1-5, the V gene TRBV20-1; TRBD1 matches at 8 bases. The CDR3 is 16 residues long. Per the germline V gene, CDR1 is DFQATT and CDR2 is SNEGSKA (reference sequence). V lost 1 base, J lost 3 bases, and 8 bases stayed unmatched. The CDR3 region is CSARGLQGANNQPQHF. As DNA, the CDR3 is TGCAGTGCTAGAGGACTTCAGGGGGCTAACAATCAGCCCCAGCATTTT.

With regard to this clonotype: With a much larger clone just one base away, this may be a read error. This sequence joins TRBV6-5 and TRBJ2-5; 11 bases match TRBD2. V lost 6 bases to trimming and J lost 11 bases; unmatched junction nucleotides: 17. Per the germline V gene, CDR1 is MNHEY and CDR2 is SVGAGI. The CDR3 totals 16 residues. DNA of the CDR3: TGTGCCAGCAGGAGGGCCGGAGGACTAGCGGGCAATGAGCAGTACTTC. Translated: CASRRAGGLAGNEQYF.

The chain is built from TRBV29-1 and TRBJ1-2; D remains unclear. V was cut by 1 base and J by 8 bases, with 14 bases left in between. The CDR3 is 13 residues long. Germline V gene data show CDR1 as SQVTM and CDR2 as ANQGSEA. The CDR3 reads CSVEVKAVGGYTF. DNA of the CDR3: TGCAGCGTTGAAGTGAAGGCCGTTGGAGGCTACACCTTC.

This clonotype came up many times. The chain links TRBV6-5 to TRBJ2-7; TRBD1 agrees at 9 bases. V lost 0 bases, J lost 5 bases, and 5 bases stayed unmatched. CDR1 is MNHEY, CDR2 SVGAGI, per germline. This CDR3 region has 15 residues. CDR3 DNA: TGTGCCAGCAGTTACTCGGGGACAGGGCCCAACGAGCAGTACTTC. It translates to CASSYSGTGPNEQYF.

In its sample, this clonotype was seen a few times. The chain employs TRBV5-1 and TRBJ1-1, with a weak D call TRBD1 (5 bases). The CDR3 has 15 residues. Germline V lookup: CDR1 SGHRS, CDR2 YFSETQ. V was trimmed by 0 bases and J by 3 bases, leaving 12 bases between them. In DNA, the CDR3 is TGCGCCAGCAGCTTGGGGCAGGGAGGCCACACTGAAGCTTTCTTT. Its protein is CASSLGQGGHTEAFF.

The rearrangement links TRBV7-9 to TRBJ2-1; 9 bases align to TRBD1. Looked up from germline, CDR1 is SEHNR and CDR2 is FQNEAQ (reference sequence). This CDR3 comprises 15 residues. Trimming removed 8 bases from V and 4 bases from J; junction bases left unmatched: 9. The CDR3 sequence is CASGDAGTGYNEQFF. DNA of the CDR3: TGTGCCAGCGGCGACGCCGGGACAGGGTACAATGAGCAGTTCTTC.

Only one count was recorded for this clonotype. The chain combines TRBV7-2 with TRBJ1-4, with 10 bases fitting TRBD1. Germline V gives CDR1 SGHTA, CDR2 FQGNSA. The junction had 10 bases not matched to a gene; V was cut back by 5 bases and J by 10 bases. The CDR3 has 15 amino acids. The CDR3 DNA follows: TGTGCCAGCAGCCCCCCGGACAGGGGGGTCGGAAAACTGTTTTTT. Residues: CASSPPDRGVGKLFF.